This TCR beta chain is drawn from a study of cytotoxic CD8 clonotypes in ibrutinib-treated CLL. The CDR3 sequence is 14 residues long. Germline V CDR1 and CDR2: SGHRS, YFSETQ. Trimming cost V 3 bases and J 2 bases; bases outside gene matches: 5. This table comes from immunoSEQ multiplex PCR, and its TCRdb copy is limited to in-frame clones, with some not included. The sample records roughly 130,000 clones, more than 85% being singletons. The chain has TRBV5-1 and TRBJ2-7; 7 bases match TRBD1. The material sequenced was PBMCs, taken after 12 months of ibrutinib treatment. This sequence was found in a human donor with chronic lymphocytic leukemia. This CDR3 reads CASSSTGPTYEQYF. DNA of the CDR3: TGCGCCAGCAGCTCGACAGGGCCAACCTACGAGCAGTACTTC.